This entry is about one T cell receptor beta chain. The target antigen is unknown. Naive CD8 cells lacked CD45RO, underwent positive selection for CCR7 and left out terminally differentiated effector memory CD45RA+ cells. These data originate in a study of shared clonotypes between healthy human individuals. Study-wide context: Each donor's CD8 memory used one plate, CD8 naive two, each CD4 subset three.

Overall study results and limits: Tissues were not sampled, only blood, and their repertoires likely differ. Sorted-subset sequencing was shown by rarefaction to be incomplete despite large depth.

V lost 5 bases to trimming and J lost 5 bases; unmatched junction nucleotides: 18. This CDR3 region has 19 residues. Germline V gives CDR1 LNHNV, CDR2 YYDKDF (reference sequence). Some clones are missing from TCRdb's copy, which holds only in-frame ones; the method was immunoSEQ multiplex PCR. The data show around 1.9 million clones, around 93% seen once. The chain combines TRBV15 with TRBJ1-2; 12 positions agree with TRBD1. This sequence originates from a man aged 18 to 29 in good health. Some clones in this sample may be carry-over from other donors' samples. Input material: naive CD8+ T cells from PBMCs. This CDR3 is CATSGYFTGTGGIWYGYTF. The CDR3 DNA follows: TGTGCCACCAGCGGATATTTTACCGGGACAGGGGGCATTTGGTATGGCTACACCTTC. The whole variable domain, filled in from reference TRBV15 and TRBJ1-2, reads DAMVIQNPRYQVTQFGKPVTLSCSQTLNHNVMYWYQQKSSQAPKLLFHYYDKDFNNEADTPDNFQSRRPNTSFCFLDIRSPGLGDTAMYLCATSGYFTGTGGIWYGYTFGSGTRLTVV.